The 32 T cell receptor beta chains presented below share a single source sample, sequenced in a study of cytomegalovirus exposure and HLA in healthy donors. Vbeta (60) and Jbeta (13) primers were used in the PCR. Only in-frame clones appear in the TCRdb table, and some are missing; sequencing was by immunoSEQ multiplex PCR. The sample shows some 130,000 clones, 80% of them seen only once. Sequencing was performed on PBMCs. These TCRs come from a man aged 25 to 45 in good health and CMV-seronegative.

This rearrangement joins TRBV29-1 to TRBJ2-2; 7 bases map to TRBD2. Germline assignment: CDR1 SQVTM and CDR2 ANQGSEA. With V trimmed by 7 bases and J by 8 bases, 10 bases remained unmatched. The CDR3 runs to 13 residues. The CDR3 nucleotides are TGCAGCGCGCGGCGGGAGTTATTAGGGGAGCTGTTTTTT. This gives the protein CSARRELLGELFF.

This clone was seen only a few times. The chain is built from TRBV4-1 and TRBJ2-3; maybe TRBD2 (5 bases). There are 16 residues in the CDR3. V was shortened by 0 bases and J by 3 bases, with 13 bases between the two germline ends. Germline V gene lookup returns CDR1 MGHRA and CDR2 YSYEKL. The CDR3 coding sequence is TGCGCCAGCAGCCAAGATCGCGTGGAGCGGACAGATACGCAGTATTTT. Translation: CASSQDRVERTDTQYF.

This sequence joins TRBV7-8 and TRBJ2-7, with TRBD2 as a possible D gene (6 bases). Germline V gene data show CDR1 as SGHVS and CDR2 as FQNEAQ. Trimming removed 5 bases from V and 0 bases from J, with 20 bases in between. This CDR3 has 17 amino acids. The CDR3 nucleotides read TGTGCCAGCAGCCCCCATCGTCTAGCGAAGAGCTCCTACGAGCAGTACTTC. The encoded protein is CASSPHRLAKSSYEQYF. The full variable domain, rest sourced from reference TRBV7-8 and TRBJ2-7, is GAGVSQSPRYKVAKRGQDVALRCDPISGHVSLFWYQQALGQGPEFLTYFQNEAQLDKSGLPSDRFFAERPEGSVSTLKIQRTQQEDSAVYLCASSPHRLAKSSYEQYFGPGTRLTVT.

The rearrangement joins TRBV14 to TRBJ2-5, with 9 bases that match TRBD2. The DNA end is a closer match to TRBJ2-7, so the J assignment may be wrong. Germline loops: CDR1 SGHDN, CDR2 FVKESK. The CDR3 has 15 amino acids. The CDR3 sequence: CASSVLSGSSYEQYF. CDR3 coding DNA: TGTGCCAGCAGCGTCCTTAGCGGGAGTTCCTACGAGCAGTACTTC.

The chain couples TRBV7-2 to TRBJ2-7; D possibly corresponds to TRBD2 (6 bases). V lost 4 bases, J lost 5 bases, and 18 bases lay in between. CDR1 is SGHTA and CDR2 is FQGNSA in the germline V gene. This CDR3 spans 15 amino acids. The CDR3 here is CASSSRQPGGNEQYF. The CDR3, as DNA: TGTGCCAGCAGCTCTAGACAGCCGGGCGGGAACGAGCAGTACTTC.

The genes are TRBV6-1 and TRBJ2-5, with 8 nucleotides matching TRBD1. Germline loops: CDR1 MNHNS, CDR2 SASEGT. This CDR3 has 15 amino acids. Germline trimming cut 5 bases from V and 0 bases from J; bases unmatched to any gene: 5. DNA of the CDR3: TGTGCCAGCAGTCTCCTGACAGGGGACCAAGAGACCCAGTACTTC. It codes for CASSLLTGDQETQYF.

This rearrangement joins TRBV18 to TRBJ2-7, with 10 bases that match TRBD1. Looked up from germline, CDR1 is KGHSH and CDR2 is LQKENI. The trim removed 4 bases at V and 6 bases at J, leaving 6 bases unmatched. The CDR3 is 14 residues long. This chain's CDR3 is CASSLGTGVREQYF. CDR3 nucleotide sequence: TGTGCCAGCTCACTCGGGACAGGGGTGCGCGAGCAGTACTTC.

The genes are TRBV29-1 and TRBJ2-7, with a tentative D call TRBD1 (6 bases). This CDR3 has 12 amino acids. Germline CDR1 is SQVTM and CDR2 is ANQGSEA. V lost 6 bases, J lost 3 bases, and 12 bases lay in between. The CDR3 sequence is CSVMDRDYEQYF. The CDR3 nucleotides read TGCAGCGTGATGGACAGAGACTACGAGCAGTACTTC.

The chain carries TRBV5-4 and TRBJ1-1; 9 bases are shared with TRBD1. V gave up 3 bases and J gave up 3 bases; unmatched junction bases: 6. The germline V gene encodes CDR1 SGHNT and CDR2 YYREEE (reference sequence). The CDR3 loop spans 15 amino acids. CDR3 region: CASSSTDRGDTEAFF. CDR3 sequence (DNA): TGTGCCAGCAGCTCAACGGACAGGGGAGACACTGAAGCTTTCTTT.

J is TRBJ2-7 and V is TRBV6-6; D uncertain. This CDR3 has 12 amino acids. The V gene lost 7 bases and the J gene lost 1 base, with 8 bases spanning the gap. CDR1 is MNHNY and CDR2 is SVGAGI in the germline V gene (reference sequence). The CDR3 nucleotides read TGTGCCAGCATCTCCGGGTCCTACGAGCAGTACTTC. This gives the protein CASISGSYEQYF.

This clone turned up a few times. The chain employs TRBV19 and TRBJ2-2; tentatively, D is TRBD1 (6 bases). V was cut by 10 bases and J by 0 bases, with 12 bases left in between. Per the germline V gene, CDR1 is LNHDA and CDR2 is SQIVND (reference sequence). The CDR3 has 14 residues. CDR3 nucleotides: TGTGCCACCTCCGCAGGGGCGAACACCGGGGAGCTGTTTTTT. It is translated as CATSAGANTGELFF.

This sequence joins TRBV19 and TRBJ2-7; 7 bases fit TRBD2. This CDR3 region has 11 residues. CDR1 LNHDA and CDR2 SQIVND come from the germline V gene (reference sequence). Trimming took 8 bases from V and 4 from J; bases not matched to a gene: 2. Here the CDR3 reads CASGDYYEQYF. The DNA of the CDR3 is TGTGCCAGTGGGGACTATTACGAGCAGTACTTC.

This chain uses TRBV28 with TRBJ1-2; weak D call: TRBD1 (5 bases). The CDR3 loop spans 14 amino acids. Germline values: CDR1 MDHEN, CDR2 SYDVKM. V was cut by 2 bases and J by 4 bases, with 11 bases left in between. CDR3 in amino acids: CASSLPGWVYGYTF. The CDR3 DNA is TGTGCCAGCAGTTTACCAGGGTGGGTCTATGGCTACACCTTC.

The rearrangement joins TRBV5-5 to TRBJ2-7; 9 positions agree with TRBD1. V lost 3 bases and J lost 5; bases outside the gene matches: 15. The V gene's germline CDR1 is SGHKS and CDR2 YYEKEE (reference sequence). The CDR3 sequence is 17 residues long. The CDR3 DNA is TGTGCCAGCAGCTCTTGGAGTCTGGGACAGGGATTCCACGAGCAGTACTTC. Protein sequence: CASSSWSLGQGFHEQYF. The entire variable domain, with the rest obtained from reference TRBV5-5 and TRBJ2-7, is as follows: DAGVTQSPTHLIKTRGQQVTLRCSPISGHKSVSWYQQVLGQGPQFIFQYYEKEERGRGNFPDRFSARQFPNYSSELNVNALLLGDSALYLCASSSWSLGQGFHEQYFGPGTRLTVT.

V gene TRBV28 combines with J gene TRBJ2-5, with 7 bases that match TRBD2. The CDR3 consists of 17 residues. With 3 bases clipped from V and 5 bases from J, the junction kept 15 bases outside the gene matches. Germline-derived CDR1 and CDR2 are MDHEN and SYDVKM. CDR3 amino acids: CASSLLGGEQGRETQYF. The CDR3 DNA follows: TGTGCCAGCAGTTTGTTGGGGGGGGAGCAGGGCAGGGAGACCCAGTACTTC. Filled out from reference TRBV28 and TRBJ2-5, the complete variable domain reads DVKVTQSSRYLVKRTGEKVFLECVQDMDHENMFWYRQDPGLGLRLIYFSYDVKMKEKGDIPEGYSVSREKKERFSLILESASTNQTSMYLCASSLLGGEQGRETQYFGPGTRLLVL.

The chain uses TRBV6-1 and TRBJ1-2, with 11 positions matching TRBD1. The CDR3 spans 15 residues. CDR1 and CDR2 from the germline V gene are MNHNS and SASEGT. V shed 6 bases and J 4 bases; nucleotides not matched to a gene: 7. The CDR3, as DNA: TGTGCCAGCAGCGTCGAGGGACAGGGGGGCTATGGCTACACCTTC. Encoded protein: CASSVEGQGGYGYTF.

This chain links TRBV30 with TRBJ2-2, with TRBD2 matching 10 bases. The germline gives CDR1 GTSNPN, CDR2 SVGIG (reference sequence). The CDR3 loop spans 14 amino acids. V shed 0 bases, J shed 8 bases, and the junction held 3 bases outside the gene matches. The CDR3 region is CAWSVSSGRGELFF. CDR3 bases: TGTGCCTGGAGTGTTTCTAGCGGGAGAGGGGAGCTGTTTTTT.

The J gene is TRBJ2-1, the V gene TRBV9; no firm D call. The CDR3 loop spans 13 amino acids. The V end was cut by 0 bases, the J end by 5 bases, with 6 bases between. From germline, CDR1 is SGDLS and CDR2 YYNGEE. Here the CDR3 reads CASSVAQNNEQFF. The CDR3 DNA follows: TGTGCCAGCAGCGTAGCACAGAACAATGAGCAGTTCTTC.

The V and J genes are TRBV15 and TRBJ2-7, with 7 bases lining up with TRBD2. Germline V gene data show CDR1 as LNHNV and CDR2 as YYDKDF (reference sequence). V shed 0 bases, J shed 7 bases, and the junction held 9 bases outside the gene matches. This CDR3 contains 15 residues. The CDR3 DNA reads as TGTGCCACCAGCAGAGAGGGGGGAGCGGGACTAGAGCAGTACTTC. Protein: CATSREGGAGLEQYF.

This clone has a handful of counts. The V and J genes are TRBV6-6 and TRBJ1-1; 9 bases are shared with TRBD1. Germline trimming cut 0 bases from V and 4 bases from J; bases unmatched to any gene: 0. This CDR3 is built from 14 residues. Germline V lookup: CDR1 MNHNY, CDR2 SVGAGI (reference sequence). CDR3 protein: CASSYSTGGTEAFF. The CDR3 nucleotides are TGTGCCAGCAGTTACTCGACAGGGGGCACTGAAGCTTTCTTT.

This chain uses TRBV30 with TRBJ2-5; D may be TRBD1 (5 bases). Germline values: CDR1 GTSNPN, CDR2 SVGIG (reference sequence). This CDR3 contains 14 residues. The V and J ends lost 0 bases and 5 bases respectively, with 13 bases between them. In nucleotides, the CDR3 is TGTGCCTGGAGTGTGTCCAGGGTCGCGGAGACCCAGTACTTC. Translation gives CAWSVSRVAETQYF.

CDR3 in DNA: TGTGCCAGCATGGTCGGAACAGGGGGCGGCAATCAGCCCCAGCATTTT. Translation gives CASMVGTGGGNQPQHF. The V gene is TRBV2, the J gene TRBJ1-5; TRBD1 aligns across 9 bases. V lost 7 bases to trimming and J lost 2 bases; unmatched junction nucleotides: 9. The CDR3 runs to 16 residues. Germline lookup yields CDR1 SNHLY and CDR2 FYNNEI.

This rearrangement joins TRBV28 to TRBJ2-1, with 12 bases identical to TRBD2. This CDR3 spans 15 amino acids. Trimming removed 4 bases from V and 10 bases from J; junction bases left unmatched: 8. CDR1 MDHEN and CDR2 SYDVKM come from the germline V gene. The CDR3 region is CASSSRLAGAGEQFF. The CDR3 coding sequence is TGTGCCAGCAGTTCAAGACTAGCGGGAGCGGGAGAGCAGTTCTTC.

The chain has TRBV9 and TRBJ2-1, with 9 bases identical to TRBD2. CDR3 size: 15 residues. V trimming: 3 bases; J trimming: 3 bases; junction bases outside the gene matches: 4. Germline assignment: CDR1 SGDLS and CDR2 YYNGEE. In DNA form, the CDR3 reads TGTGCCAGCAGCGCTAGGACTAGCGACTACAATGAGCAGTTCTTC. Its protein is CASSARTSDYNEQFF.

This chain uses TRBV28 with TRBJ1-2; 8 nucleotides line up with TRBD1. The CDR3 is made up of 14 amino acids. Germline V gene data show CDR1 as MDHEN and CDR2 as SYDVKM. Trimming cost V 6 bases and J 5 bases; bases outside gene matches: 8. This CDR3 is CASRNSGTGYGYTF. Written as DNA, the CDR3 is TGTGCCAGCAGAAACTCCGGGACAGGTTATGGCTACACCTTC.

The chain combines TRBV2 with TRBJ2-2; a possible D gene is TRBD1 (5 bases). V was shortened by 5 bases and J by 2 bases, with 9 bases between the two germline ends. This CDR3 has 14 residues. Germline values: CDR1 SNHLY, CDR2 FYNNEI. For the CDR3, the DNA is TGTGCCAGCAGTCCCGACAGCAACACCGGGGAGCTGTTTTTT. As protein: CASSPDSNTGELFF. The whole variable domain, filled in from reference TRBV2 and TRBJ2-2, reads EPEVTQTPSHQVTQMGQEVILRCVPISNHLYFYWYRQILGQKVEFLVSFYNNEISEKSEIFDDQFSVERPDGSNFTLKIRSTKLEDSAMYFCASSPDSNTGELFFGEGSRLTVL.

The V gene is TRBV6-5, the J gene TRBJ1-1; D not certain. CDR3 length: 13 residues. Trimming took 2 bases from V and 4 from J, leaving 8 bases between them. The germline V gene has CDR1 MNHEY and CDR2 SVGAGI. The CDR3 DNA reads TGTGCCAGCAGTTACAGGTCAGGCACTGAAGCTTTCTTT. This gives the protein CASSYRSGTEAFF.

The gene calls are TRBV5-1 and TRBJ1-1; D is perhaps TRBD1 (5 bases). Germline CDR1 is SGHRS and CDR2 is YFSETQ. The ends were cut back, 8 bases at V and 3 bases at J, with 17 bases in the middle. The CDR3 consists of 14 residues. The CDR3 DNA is TGCGCCAGTTCACCAGGGTTCGAGGACACTGAAGCTTTCTTT. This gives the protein CASSPGFEDTEAFF.

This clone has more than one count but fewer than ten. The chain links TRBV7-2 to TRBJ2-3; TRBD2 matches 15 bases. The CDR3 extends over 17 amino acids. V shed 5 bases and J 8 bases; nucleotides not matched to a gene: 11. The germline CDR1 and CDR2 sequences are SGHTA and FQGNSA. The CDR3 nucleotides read TGTGCCAGCAGCCCTCCTGGACTAGCGGGAGGGCAAAGTACGCAGTATTTT. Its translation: CASSPPGLAGGQSTQYF.

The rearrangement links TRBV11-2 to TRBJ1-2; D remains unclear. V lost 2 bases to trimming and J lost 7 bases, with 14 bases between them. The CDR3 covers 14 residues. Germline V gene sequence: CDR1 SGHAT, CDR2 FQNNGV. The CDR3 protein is CASSLNPGLFGYTF. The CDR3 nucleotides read TGTGCCAGCAGCTTAAATCCGGGTCTCTTTGGCTACACCTTC.

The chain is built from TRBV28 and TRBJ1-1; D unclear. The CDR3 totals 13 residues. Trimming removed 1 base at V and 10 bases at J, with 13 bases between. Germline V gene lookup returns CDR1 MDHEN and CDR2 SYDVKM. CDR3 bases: TGTGCCAGCAGTTTATCACGAGGAGTTGGAGCTTTCTTT. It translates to CASSLSRGVGAFF.

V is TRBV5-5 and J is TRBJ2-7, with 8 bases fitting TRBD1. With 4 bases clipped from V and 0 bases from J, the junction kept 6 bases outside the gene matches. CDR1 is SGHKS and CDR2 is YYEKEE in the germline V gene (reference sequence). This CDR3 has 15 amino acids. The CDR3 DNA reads TGTGCCAGCAGCGTTCCGGGACAGGTCTCCTACGAGCAGTACTTC. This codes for CASSVPGQVSYEQYF.